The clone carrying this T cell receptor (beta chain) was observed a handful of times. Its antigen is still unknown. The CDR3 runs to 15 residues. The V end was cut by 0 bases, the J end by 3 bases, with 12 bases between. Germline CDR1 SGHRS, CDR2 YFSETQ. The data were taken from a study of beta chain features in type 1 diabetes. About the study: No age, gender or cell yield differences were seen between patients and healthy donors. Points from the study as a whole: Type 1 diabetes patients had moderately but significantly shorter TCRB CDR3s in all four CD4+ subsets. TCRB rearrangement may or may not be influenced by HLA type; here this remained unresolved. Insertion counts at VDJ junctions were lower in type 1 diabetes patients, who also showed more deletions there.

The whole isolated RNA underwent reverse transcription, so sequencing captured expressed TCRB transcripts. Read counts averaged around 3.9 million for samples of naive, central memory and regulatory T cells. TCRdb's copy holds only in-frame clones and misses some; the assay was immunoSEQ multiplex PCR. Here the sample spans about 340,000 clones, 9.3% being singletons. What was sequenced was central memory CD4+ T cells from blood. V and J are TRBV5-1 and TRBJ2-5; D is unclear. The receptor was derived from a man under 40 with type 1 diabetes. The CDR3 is CASSLGVRSKETQYF. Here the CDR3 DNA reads TGCGCCAGCAGCTTGGGCGTTAGGTCTAAAGAGACCCAGTACTTC.